One and the same sample provided the 5 T cell receptor beta chains below, sequenced in a study of regulatory T cells in long-lasting Graves disease. Arm-PCR of CDR3 regions and iRepertoire HTBI primers were the basis on which TCR beta libraries were built. From the multiplex PCR reads, TCRdb called clonotypes with MiXCR, one entry per CDR3 protein. Here the sample spans roughly 500,000 distinct CDR3 sequences, less than 25% being singletons. Regarding time point: persistent/refractory GD, antithyroid drugs over 5 years with positive TRAb. The TCR library was made from RNA extracted from PBMCs. The input for sequencing was peripheral blood mononuclear cells (PBMCs), taken when the disease was refractory, from a patient treated with antithyroid drugs. The receptors shown here come from a female donor with Graves disease.

This clonotype showed up just a few times. The chain recombines TRBV20-1 with TRBJ2-5, with 8 bases fitting TRBD2. Germline V gene sequence: CDR1 DFQATT, CDR2 SNEGSKA (reference sequence). This CDR3 has 14 residues. With 6 bases clipped from V and 5 bases from J, the junction kept 11 bases outside the gene matches. The CDR3 region is CSANRAGVGETQYF. In nucleotides, the CDR3 is TGCAGTGCCAACCGAGCGGGAGTGGGGGAGACCCAGTACTTC.

The rearrangement joins TRBV28 to TRBJ1-2; maybe TRBD1 (5 bases). Germline-derived CDR1 and CDR2 are MDHEN and SYDVKM. Between the trimmed V and J ends, which lost 7 bases and 8 bases, there was a span of 26 bases. The CDR3 is made up of 16 amino acids. As DNA, the CDR3 is TGTGCCAGCACTCTTAGTCCGGCGGTGACAGATCGGGGCTACACCTTC. Protein: CASTLSPAVTDRGYTF.

On this clonotype itself: At one of its ends the junction is not consistent with the germline gene, which may arise from a read error. The chain's CDR3 is CASSQDQGYGHTF. The CDR3 DNA reads TGCGCCAGCAGCCAAGATCAGGGATATGGCCACACCTTC. This chain links TRBV4-1 with TRBJ1-2; D may be TRBD1 (5 bases). Germline CDR1 and CDR2: MGHRA and YSYEKL. CDR3 length: 13 amino acids.

This clonotype was observed a handful of times. The V and J genes are TRBV18 and TRBJ2-3; tentative D call: TRBD1 (6 bases). Trimming stripped 1 base from V and 3 bases from J, with 14 bases between. CDR1 is KGHSH, CDR2 LQKENI, per germline. The CDR3 is 16 residues long. Written as DNA, the CDR3 is TGTGCCAGCTCACCACTGTTCCAGGGGATAACAGATACGCAGTATTTT. Protein: CASSPLFQGITDTQYF. Drawing the rest from reference TRBV18 and TRBJ2-3, the complete variable domain is NAGVMQNPRHLVRRRGQEARLRCSPMKGHSHVYWYRQLPEEGLKFMVYLQKENIIDESGMPKERFSAEFPKEGPSILRIQQVVRGDSAAYFCASSPLFQGITDTQYFGPGTRLTVL.

This clonotype was seen many times. The chain recombines TRBV6-1 with TRBJ1-2; D gene unclear. CDR1 is MNHNS, CDR2 SASEGT, per germline. This CDR3 spans 15 amino acids. V shed 7 bases and J shed 2 bases, with 17 bases lying between them. CDR3 sequence: CASTPRERTNYGYTF. In DNA, the CDR3 is TGTGCCAGCACCCCCCGGGAAAGGACCAACTATGGCTACACCTTC.